This T cell receptor beta chain was retrieved from a study of T-cell memory formation after mild COVID-19 (dated by TCRdb to the early 2020s). As for the study more broadly: TCR sequence clusters from the two donors were found to be largely donor specific. In a couple of donors, T-cell clones that expanded and contracted after mild COVID-19 were tracked by sequencing TCRalpha and TCRbeta repertoires over time. The cohort comprised two young, previously healthy adult volunteers, one female and one male. The research as a whole found: The detection of some responding clones in pre-infection memory suggests that pre-existing cross-reactive memory T cells joined the SARS-CoV-2 response. SARS-CoV-2 specificity was not confirmed for the second-wave clones peaking on day 37. Only a couple of mild cases were covered in the study, and larger cohorts including severe cases with pre-infection samples were considered necessary. Balanced CD4/CD8 phenotypes were observed for clones contracting from day 15 to 85, whereas a bias towards CD4+ was observed for a second wave of clones expanding from day 15 to 37. Contracting CD4+ clones were found mainly in CM and EM memory subsets, while CD8+ clones were enriched in EMRA.

PBMCs were isolated by Ficoll-Paque density gradient centrifugation. TCRdb lists the instrument as Illumina NovaSeq 6000. cDNA libraries for TCRalpha and TCRbeta were prepared by 5'RACE using constant-segment primers, with sample barcodes and unique molecular identifiers added. Trizol reagent was used to extract RNA from every sample. Amplification of the libraries took two PCR steps, and the second step added a second sample barcode plus Illumina TruSeq adapters. Sequencing of libraries was performed on an Illumina NovaSeq with 2 x 150 bp paired-end reads. In the authors' own workflow: With migec v1.2.7, reads were demultiplexed and then collapsed into UMI-guided consensus sequences. With mixcr v2.1.11, UMI consensuses were aligned to TRA and TRB V and J templates and assembled into clonotypes. Clonotypes were classified as expanded or contracted when called significant by both edgeR and NoisET, with noise models trained on biological replicates. For edgeR calls, a false discovery rate-adjusted p below 0.01 and a log2 fold-change threshold of 1 were applied. As an exploratory analysis of dynamics, max-normalized trajectories of the 1000 most abundant clonotypes were examined with PCA combined with hierarchical clustering. Separately sequenced CD4+ and CD8+ repertoires were used to assign the CD4 or CD8 phenotype of responding clones. TCRdb redid the processing of the public reads, applying fastp at Q25 and MiXCR, and retained in-frame beta chains. Every distinct CDR3 protein forms one entry, paired with its most common genes and DNA. TCRdb's processing, not the authors', yielded these V and J calls. The sample includes roughly 300,000 distinct CDR3 sequences, with under 8.5% observed a single time. 20% to 25% of the sample rests with the top ten.

Remarks on this clonotype: It lacks a known antigen. The input lacks base qualities; no much larger clone sits a single base away.

The germline V end is reduced by 5 bases and the J end by 2 bases; junction bases left unmatched: 8. Its CDR3 holds 16 amino acids, cysteine through phenylalanine. Only the CDR3 part of the read is kept: 48 bases, read in frame from the first base. The TCR was taken from a young man who had mild COVID-19 (a few samples of this study predate the infection). The sample titles of this study are shuffled in the database, so cell type and time point are left out; the donor was told from shared clones. The sequencing input was PBMCs or a T cell subset sorted from them (not recorded which). The V and J genes are TRBV12-3 or TRBV12-4 and TRBJ2-3; the junction holds 9 bases that match TRBD2. The nucleotide sequence reads TGTGCCAGCAGTCCCGGACTAGCGAGCTACACAGATACGCAGTATTTT. This codes for CASSPGLASYTDTQYF.